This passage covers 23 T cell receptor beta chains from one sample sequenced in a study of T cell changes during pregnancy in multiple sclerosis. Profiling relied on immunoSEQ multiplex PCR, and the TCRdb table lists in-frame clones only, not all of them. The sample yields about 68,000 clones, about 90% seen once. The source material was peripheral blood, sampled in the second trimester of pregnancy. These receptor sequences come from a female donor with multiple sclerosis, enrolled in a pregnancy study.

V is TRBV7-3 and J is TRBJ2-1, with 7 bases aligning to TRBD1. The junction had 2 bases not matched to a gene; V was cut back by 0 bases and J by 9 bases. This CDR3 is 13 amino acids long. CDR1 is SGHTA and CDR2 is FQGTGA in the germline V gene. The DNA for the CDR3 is TGTGCCAGCAGCTTAACGACAGGGTCTGAGCAGTTCTTC. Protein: CASSLTTGSEQFF.

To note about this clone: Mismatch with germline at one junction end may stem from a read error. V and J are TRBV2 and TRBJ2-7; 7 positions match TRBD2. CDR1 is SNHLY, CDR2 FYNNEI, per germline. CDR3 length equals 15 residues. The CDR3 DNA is TGTGCCAGCAGTGAAGAAGCGGGGACGGGGTACGAGCAGTGCTTC. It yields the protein CASSEEAGTGYEQCF.

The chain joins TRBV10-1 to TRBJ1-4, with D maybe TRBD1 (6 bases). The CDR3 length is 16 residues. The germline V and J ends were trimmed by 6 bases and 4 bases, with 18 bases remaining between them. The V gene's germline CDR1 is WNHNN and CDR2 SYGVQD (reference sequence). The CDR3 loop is CASRGPREGVNEKLFF. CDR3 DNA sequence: TGCGCCAGCAGGGGTCCAAGGGAGGGGGTTAATGAAAAACTGTTTTTT.

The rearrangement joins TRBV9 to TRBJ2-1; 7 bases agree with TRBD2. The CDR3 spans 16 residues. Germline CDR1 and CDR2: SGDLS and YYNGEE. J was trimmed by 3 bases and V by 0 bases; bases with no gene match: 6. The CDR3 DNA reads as TGTGCCAGCAGCGTAGGGCTAGCGGCCTTCTACAATGAGCAGTTCTTC. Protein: CASSVGLAAFYNEQFF.

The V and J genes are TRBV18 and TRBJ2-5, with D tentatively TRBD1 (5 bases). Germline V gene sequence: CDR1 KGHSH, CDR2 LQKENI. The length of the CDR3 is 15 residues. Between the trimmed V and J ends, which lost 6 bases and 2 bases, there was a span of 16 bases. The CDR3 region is CASSPRGPTQETQYF. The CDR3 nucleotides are TGTGCCAGCTCGCCAAGGGGCCCGACTCAAGAGACCCAGTACTTC.

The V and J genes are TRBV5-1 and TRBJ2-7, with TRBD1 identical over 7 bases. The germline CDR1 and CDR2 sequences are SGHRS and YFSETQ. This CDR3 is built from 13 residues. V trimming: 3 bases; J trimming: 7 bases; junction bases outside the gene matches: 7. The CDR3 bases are TGCGCCAGCAGCTCCCCGACAGGGTGGGAGCAGTACTTC. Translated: CASSSPTGWEQYF.

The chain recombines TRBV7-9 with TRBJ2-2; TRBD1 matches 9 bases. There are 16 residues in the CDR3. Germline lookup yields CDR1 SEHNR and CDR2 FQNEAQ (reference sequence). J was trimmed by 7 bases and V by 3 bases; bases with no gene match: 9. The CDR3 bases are TGTGCCAGCAGCTTTCCGGGACAGGGAGCTGACGGGGAGCTGTTTTTT. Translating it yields CASSFPGQGADGELFF.

CDR3: CAWSVKGLGAYEQFF. DNA for the CDR3: TGTGCCTGGAGTGTTAAGGGACTAGGGGCCTATGAGCAGTTCTTC. The V and J genes are TRBV30 and TRBJ2-1; TRBD2 agrees at 8 bases. The CDR3 totals 15 residues. With 0 bases clipped from V and 8 bases from J, the junction kept 9 bases outside the gene matches. CDR1 and CDR2 from the germline V gene are GTSNPN and SVGIG (reference sequence).

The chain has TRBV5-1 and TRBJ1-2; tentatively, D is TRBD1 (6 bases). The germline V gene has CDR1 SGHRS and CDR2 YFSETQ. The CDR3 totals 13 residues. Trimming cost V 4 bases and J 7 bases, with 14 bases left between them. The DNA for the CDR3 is TGCGCCAGCAGCCTTGCAGGGGAGGGTGGCTACACCTTC. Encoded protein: CASSLAGEGGYTF.

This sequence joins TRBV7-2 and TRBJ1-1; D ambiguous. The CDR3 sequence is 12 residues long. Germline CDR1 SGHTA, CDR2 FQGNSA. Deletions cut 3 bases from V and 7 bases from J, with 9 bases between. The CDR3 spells CASSLTASEAFF. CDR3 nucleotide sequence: TGTGCCAGCAGCTTGACGGCTAGTGAAGCTTTCTTT.

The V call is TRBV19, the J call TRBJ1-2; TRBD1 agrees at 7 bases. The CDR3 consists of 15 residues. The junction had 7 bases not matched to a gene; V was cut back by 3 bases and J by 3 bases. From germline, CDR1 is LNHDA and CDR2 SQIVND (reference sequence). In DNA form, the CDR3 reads TGTGCCAGTAGTATTACAGGGGTGGAAGACTATGGCTACACCTTC. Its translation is CASSITGVEDYGYTF.

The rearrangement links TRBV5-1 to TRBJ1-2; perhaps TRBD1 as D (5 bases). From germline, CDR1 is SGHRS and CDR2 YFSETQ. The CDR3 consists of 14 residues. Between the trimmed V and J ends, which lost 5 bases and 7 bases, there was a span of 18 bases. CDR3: CASRQDTPSGGYTF. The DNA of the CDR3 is TGCGCCAGCAGGCAGGACACGCCAAGTGGTGGCTACACCTTC. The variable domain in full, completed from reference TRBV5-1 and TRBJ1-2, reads KAGVTQTPRYLIKTRGQQVTLSCSPISGHRSVSWYQQTPGQGLQFLFEYFSETQRNKGNFPGRFSGRQFSNSRSEMNVSTLELGDSALYLCASRQDTPSGGYTFGSGTRLTVV.

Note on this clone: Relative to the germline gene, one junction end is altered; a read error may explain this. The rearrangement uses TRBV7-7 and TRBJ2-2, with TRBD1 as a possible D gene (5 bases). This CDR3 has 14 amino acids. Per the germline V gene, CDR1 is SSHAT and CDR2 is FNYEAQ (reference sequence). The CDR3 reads CASSLGQTTGELFF. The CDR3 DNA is TGTGCTAGCAGCTTAGGACAAACCACCGGGGAGCTGTTTTTT.

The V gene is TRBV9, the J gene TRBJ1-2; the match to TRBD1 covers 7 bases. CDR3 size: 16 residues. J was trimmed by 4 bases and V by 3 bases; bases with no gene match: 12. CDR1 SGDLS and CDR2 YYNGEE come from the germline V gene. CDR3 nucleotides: TGTGCCAGCAGCGCCTCCGGGACAGCGAGCTCCTATGGCTACACCTTC. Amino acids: CASSASGTASSYGYTF.

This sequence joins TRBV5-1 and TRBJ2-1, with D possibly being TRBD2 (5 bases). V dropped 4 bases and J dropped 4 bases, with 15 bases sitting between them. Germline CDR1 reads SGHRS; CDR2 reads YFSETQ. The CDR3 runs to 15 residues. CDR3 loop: CASSSPGMTYNEQFF. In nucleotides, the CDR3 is TGCGCCAGCAGCAGTCCGGGGATGACTTACAATGAGCAGTTCTTC.

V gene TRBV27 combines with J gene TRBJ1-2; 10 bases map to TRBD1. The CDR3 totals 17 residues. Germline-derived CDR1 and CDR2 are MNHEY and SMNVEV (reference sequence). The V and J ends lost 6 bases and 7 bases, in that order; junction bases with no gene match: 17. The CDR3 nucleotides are TGTGCCAGCAGCCCGCCCCGCCTGGGGGGACAGGGGATTGGCTACACCTTC. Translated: CASSPPRLGGQGIGYTF.

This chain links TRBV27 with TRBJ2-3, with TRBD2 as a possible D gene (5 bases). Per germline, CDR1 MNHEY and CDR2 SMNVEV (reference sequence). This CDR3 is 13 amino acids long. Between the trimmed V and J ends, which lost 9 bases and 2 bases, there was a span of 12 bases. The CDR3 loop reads CASGGALTDTQYF. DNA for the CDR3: TGTGCCAGTGGAGGCGCGCTCACAGATACGCAGTATTTT.

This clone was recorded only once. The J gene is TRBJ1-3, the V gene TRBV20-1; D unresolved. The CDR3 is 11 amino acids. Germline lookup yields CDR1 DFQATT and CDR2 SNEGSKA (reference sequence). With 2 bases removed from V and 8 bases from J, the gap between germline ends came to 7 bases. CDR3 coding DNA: TGCAGTGCTAGATGGGGAGACACCATATATTTT. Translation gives CSARWGDTIYF.

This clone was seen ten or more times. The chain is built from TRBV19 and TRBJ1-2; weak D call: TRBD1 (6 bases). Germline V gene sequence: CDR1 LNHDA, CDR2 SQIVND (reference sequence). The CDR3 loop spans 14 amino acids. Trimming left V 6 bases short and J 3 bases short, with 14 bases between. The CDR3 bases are TGTGCCAGTAGCGATTCGGGGGGCCACTATGGCTACACCTTC. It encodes CASSDSGGHYGYTF.

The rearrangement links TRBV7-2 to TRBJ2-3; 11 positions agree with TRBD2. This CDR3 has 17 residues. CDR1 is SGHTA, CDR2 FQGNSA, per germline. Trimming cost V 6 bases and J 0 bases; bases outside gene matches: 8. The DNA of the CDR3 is TGTGCCAGCAGAAAGACTAGCGGGGACACTAGCACAGATACGCAGTATTTT. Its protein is CASRKTSGDTSTDTQYF. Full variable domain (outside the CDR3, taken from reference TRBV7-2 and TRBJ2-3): GAGVSQSPSNKVTEKGKDVELRCDPISGHTALYWYRQSLGQGLEFLIYFQGNSAPDKSGLPSDRFSAERTGGSVSTLTIQRTQQEDSAVYLCASRKTSGDTSTDTQYFGPGTRLTVL.

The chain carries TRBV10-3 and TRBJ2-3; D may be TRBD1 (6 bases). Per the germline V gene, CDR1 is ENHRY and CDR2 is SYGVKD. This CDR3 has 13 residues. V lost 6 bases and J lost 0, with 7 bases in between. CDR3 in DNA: TGTGCCATCAGGGACAGTAGCACAGATACGCAGTATTTT. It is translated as CAIRDSSTDTQYF.

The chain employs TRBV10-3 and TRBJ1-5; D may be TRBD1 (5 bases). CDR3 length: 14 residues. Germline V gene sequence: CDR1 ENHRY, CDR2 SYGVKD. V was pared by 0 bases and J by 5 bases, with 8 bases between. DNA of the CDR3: TGTGCCATCAGTGAGTCGGGGGGTTATCAGCCCCAGCATTTT. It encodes CAISESGGYQPQHF.

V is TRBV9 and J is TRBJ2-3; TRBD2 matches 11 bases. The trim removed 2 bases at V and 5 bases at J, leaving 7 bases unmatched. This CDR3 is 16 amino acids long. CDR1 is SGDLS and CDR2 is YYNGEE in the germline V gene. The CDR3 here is CASSVLSGGALDTQYF. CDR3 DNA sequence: TGTGCCAGCAGCGTGCTTAGCGGGGGGGCCTTAGATACGCAGTATTTT. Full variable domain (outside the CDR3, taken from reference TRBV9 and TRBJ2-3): DSGVTQTPKHLITATGQRVTLRCSPRSGDLSVYWYQQSLDQGLQFLIQYYNGEERAKGNILERFSAQQFPDLHSELNLSSLELGDSALYFCASSVLSGGALDTQYFGPGTRLTVL.